The subject of this entry is one TCR beta chain. Its antigen is unknown. The germline V and J ends were trimmed by 0 bases and 7 bases, with 12 bases remaining between them. Germline V gives CDR1 LGHNA, CDR2 YNFKEQ. This CDR3 has 14 amino acids. Clones were sequenced by immunoSEQ multiplex PCR, and TCRdb holds only the in-frame ones, with some missing. This table has under 150,000 clones, around 90% appearing once. The data are from a study of cytomegalovirus exposure and HLA in healthy donors. General study results and limits: A list of 150 to 200 TCR beta chains associated with cytomegalovirus was given. A subsequent analysis found that TCR clusters from the first cohort also tended to co-occur in the 120 or so validation repertoires, with about 94% of cluster scores above 0. Three chains tied to CMV proved CMV antigen-specific in vitro. There were some public TCRs occurring in many donors, but most TCR sequences were rare.

This sequence was found in a man between 18 and 35 years old in good health and CMV-seropositive. This sequence joins TRBV4-2 and TRBJ1-1, with D hard to call. Sequenced sample: PBMCs. The CDR3 coding sequence is TGTGCCAGCAGCCAAGAATTCGTGGGCTTTGAAGCTTTCTTT. It encodes CASSQEFVGFEAFF.